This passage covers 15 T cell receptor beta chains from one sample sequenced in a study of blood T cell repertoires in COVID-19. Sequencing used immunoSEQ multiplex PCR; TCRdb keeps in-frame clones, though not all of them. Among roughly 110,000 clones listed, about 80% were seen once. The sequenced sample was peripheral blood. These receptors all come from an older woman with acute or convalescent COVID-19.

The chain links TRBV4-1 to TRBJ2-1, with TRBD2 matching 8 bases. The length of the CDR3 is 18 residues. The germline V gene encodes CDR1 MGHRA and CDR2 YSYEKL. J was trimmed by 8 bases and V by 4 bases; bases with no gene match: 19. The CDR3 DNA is TGCGCCAGCAGCCTTCAACCTCCCTTCAAGCGGGGGATTGATGAGCAGTTCTTC. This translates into CASSLQPPFKRGIDEQFF.

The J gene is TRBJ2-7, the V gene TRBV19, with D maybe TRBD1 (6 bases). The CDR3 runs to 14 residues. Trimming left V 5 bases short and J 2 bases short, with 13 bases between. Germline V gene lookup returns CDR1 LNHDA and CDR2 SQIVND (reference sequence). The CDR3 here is CASSPRTATYEQYF. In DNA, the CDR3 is TGTGCCAGTAGTCCCCGGACAGCTACCTACGAGCAGTACTTC.

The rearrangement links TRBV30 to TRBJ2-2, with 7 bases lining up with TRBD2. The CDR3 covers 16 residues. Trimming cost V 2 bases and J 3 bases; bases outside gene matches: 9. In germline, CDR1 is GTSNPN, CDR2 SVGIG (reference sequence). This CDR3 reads CAWSSPGRRDTGELFF. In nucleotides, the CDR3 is TGTGCCTGGAGTTCTCCCGGGAGGAGGGACACCGGGGAGCTGTTTTTT.

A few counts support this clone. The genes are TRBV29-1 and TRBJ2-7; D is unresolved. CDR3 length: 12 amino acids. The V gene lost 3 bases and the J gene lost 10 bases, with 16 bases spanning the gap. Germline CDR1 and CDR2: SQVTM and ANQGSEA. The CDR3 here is CSVESSPTSQYF. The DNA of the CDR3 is TGCAGCGTTGAGTCCTCTCCTACGAGTCAGTACTTC.

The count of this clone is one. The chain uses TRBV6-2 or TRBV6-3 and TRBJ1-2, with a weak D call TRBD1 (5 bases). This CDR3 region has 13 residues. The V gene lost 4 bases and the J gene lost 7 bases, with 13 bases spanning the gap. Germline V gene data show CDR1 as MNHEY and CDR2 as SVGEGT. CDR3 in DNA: TGTGCCAGCAGTTCCACGGACAAGGCTGGCTACACCTTC. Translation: CASSSTDKAGYTF.

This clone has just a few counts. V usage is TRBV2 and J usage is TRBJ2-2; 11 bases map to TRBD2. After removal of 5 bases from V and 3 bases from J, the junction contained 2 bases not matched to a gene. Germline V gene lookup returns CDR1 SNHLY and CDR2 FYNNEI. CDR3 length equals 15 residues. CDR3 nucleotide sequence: TGTGCCAGCAGTACTAGCGGGGGCGACACCGGGGAGCTGTTTTTT. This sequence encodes CASSTSGGDTGELFF.

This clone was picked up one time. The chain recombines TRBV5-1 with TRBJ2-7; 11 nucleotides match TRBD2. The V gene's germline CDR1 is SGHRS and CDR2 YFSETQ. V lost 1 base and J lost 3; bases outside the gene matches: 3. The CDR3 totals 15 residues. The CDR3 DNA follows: TGCGCCAGCAGCTTGACCGGGACTAGCGGCTACGAGCAGTACTTC. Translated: CASSLTGTSGYEQYF.

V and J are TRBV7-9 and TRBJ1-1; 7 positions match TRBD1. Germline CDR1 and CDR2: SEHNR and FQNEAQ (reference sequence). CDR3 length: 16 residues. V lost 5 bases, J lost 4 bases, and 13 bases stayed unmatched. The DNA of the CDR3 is TGTGCCAGCAGCCTCTGGACAGGAGGGTTCAGCACTGAAGCTTTCTTT. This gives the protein CASSLWTGGFSTEAFF.

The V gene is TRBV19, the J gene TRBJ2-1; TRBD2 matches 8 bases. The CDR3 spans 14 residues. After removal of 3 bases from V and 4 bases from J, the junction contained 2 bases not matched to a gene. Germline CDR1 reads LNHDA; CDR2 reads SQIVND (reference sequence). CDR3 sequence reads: CASSIGRAYNEQFF. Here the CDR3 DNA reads TGTGCCAGTAGTATCGGGAGGGCGTACAATGAGCAGTTCTTC.

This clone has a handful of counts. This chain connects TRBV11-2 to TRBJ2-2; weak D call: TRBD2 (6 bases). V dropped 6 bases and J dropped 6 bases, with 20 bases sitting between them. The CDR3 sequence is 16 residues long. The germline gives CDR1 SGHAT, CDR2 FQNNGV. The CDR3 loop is CASSPIGLGGAGELFF. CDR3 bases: TGTGCCAGCAGTCCAATCGGACTTGGAGGGGCCGGGGAGCTGTTTTTT.

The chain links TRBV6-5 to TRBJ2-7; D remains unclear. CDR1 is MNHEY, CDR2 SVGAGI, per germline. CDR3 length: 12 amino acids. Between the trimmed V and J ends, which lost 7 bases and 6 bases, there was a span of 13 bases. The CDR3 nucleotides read TGTGCCAGCATCGACGAAAGAGGCGAGCAGTACTTC. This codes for CASIDERGEQYF.

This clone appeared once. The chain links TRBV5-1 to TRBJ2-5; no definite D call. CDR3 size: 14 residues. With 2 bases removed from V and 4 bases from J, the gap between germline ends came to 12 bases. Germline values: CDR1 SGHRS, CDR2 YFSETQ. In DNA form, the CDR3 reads TGCGCCAGCAGCTTCTCCTCCCCGGGAGAGACCCAGTACTTC. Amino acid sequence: CASSFSSPGETQYF.

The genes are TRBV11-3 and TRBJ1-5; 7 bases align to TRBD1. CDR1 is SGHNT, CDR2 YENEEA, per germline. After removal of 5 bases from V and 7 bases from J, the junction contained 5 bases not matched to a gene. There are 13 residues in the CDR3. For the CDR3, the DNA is TGTGCCAGCAGCCCCGACAGGGAACAGCCCCAGCATTTT. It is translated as CASSPDREQPQHF.

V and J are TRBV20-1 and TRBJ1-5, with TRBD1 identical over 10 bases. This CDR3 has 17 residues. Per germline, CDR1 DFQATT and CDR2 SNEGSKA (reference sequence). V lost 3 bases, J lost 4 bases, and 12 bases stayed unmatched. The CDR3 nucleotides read TGCAGTGCTAGTACCGGGACAGGGGATGTCTCTAATCAGCCCCAGCATTTT. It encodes CSASTGTGDVSNQPQHF.

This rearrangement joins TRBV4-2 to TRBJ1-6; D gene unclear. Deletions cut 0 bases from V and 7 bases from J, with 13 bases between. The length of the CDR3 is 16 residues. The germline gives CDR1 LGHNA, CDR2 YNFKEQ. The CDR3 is CASSQDIVGSNSPLHF. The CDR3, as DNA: TGTGCCAGCAGCCAAGATATCGTTGGCTCAAATTCACCCCTCCACTTT.